A single sample gave rise to the 30 T cell receptor beta chains below, sequenced in a study of blood T cells in healthy people across ages. The authors ran a second PCR of about 7 to 11 cycles using a sample-barcoded 5' primer and a J-beta primer mix. TCRdb re-called the 5' RACE reads with MiXCR, one entry per CDR3 protein. The sample lists 650,000 to 800,000 distinct CDR3 sequences; around 50% were seen once. The sample was blood. These receptors were obtained from an elderly woman in good health.

Ten or more counts support this clonotype. The chain combines TRBV7-3 with TRBJ2-3; 11 nucleotides match TRBD2. This CDR3 has 18 residues. The germline gives CDR1 SGHTA, CDR2 FQGTGA. V was pared by 5 bases and J by 4 bases, with 14 bases of the junction left unmatched. DNA for the CDR3: TGTGCCAGCAGCCTCACTCCCCTGGCTAGCGGGAGGCCAGATACGCAGTATTTT. The encoded protein is CASSLTPLASGRPDTQYF.

In its sample, this clonotype was seen a few times. The chain recombines TRBV2 with TRBJ2-2, with D unresolved. Germline V gene data show CDR1 as SNHLY and CDR2 as FYNNEI. This CDR3 is 12 amino acids long. V lost 7 bases to trimming and J lost 7 bases, with 10 bases between them. The CDR3: CASTLLSGELFF. The CDR3 DNA follows: TGTGCCAGCACCTTACTTAGCGGGGAGCTGTTTTTT.

The chain has TRBV13 and TRBJ2-1, with no clear D. The CDR3 is made up of 13 amino acids. The germline V gene encodes CDR1 PRHDT and CDR2 FYEKMQ (reference sequence). Trimming took 3 bases from V and 6 from J, leaving 9 bases between them. The CDR3 DNA sequence: TGTGCCAGCAGCTTCACTGAGATCAATGAGCAGTTCTTC. It translates to CASSFTEINEQFF.

In its sample, this clonotype was seen many times. The V call is TRBV5-1, the J call TRBJ2-3; D could derive from TRBD1 or TRBD2 (5 bases each). CDR1 and CDR2 from the germline V gene are SGHRS and YFSETQ. V was trimmed by 3 bases and J by 3 bases, leaving 17 bases between them. The CDR3 extends over 16 amino acids. The CDR3 sequence is CASSYGTVMGTDTQYF. The CDR3, as DNA: TGCGCCAGCAGCTACGGGACCGTGATGGGAACAGATACGCAGTATTTT.

As concerns this clonotype: This is likely a read error, given that the CDR3 carries no conserved phenylalanine or tryptophan at its end. The chain has TRBV2 and TRBJ2-4; a possible D gene is TRBD1 (5 bases). Germline assignment: CDR1 SNHLY and CDR2 FYNNEI. The CDR3 is made up of 14 amino acids. V was cut by 6 bases and J by 1 base, with 10 bases left in between. This CDR3 reads CASRARAAKNIQYL. The CDR3 DNA follows: TGTGCCAGCAGAGCCAGGGCGGCCAAAAACATTCAGTACTTA.

This sequence joins TRBV6-1 and TRBJ2-3; 7 bases match TRBD1. Germline V gives CDR1 MNHNS, CDR2 SASEGT. The CDR3 loop spans 17 amino acids. V was clipped by 6 bases and J by 3 bases; unmatched bases: 15. CDR3 nucleotide sequence: TGTGCCAGCAGCAAGGGACGACAGGGCAGTCGGACAGATACGCAGTATTTT. It translates to CASSKGRQGSRTDTQYF.

The rearrangement links TRBV7-9 to TRBJ2-1; D possibly matches TRBD1 or TRBD2 (5 bases each). CDR1 and CDR2 (germline): SEHNR, FQNEAQ (reference sequence). The CDR3 contains 17 residues. V gave up 5 bases and J gave up 2 bases, with 19 bases separating them. The CDR3 region is CASSPGTGGLAYNEQFF. The CDR3 DNA is TGTGCCAGCAGCCCAGGGACGGGTGGGCTGGCCTACAATGAGCAGTTCTTC.

In regard to this clonotype: Being one base from a much bigger clone, this may be a read error. This chain's CDR3 is CASSKDWGPGYTF. CDR3 DNA: TGTGCCAGCAGCAAAGACTGGGGCCCTGGCTACACCTTC. The V and J genes are TRBV3-1 and TRBJ1-2; TRBD1 might be the D (5 bases). Germline CDR1 and CDR2: LGHDT and YNNKEL (reference sequence). This CDR3 region has 13 residues.

The table lists this clonotype with a few counts. The chain joins TRBV20-1 to TRBJ1-1, with a tentative D call TRBD1 (6 bases). Trimming left V 3 bases short and J 0 bases short, with 14 bases between. From germline, CDR1 is DFQATT and CDR2 SNEGSKA (reference sequence). The CDR3 sequence is 15 residues long. For the CDR3, the DNA is TGCAGTGCTAGGGCACAGGGTCGAATGAACACTGAAGCTTTCTTT. Amino acids: CSARAQGRMNTEAFF.

This clonotype was observed a handful of times. Since a much larger clone is just one base distant, this may be a read error. V gene TRBV28 combines with J gene TRBJ2-5, with a tentative D call TRBD1 (6 bases). The CDR3 length is 14 residues. Trimming left V 8 bases short and J 2 bases short, with 15 bases between. Germline V CDR1 and CDR2: MDHEN, SYDVKM. CDR3 nucleotides: TGTGCCAGCCGTACCGGGACACAACAAGAGACCCAGTACTTC. As protein: CASRTGTQQETQYF.

This clonotype was observed many times. The rearrangement joins TRBV5-1 to TRBJ2-3, with 11 bases fitting TRBD2. The CDR3 totals 16 residues. Losses at the gene ends were 0 bases for V and 2 bases for J; bases not matched to a gene: 2. The germline V gene encodes CDR1 SGHRS and CDR2 YFSETQ. This CDR3 is CASSLATSGATDTQYF. DNA for the CDR3: TGCGCCAGCAGCTTGGCGACTAGCGGGGCCACAGATACGCAGTATTTT. Filled out from reference TRBV5-1 and TRBJ2-3, the complete variable domain reads KAGVTQTPRYLIKTRGQQVTLSCSPISGHRSVSWYQQTPGQGLQFLFEYFSETQRNKGNFPGRFSGRQFSNSRSEMNVSTLELGDSALYLCASSLATSGATDTQYFGPGTRLTVL.

J is TRBJ2-4 and V is TRBV6-5; 9 bases are shared with TRBD2. The DNA end is more similar to TRBJ2-7, so the J call may be wrong. Germline CDR1 reads MNHEY; CDR2 reads SVGAGI. The CDR3 loop spans 18 amino acids. Written as DNA, the CDR3 is TGTGCCAGCAGTTACTCGCCGAGAGGTCTAGCGGGATTGGACGAGCAGTACTTC. As protein: CASSYSPRGLAGLDEQYF.

The V call is TRBV5-1, the J call TRBJ2-2; no reliable D call. From germline, CDR1 is SGHRS and CDR2 YFSETQ. The CDR3 extends over 16 amino acids. Trimming pared 0 bases from V and 5 bases from J, leaving 14 bases between. CDR3: CASSLGVVRSTGELFF. The CDR3 DNA is TGCGCCAGCAGCTTGGGGGTAGTCAGATCGACCGGGGAGCTGTTTTTT.

This clonotype came up many times. The J gene is TRBJ2-3, the V gene TRBV20-1; 8 bases line up with TRBD2. CDR3 length: 13 amino acids. Trimming at V came to 6 bases and at J to 1 base, leaving 3 bases not matched to a gene. The V gene's germline CDR1 is DFQATT and CDR2 SNEGSKA (reference sequence). The CDR3 sequence is CSAETSGTDTQYF. The CDR3 coding sequence is TGCAGTGCCGAGACTAGCGGCACAGATACGCAGTATTTT.

The V and J genes are TRBV12-3 or TRBV12-4 and TRBJ2-3; the match to TRBD2 covers 11 bases. J lost 0 bases, V lost 5 bases, and 10 bases had no gene match. The CDR3 extends over 18 amino acids. The CDR3 loop reads CASSHLGLAVTSTDTQYF. DNA for the CDR3: TGTGCCAGCAGTCACCTGGGACTAGCGGTAACTAGCACAGATACGCAGTATTTT.

The chain joins TRBV29-1 to TRBJ2-5; TRBD1 matches at 7 bases. This CDR3 is built from 13 residues. The germline V gene encodes CDR1 SQVTM and CDR2 ANQGSEA. V lost 7 bases, J lost 1 base, and 6 bases stayed unmatched. CDR3 residues: CSGRQGPQETQYF. The DNA of the CDR3 is TGCAGCGGACGACAGGGCCCCCAAGAGACCCAGTACTTC.

This clonotype appeared a few times. The chain joins TRBV6-6 to TRBJ1-2; perhaps TRBD1 as D (5 bases). The CDR3 is 14 amino acids. Germline-derived CDR1 and CDR2 are MNHNY and SVGAGI (reference sequence). Trimming removed 6 bases from V and 3 bases from J, with 14 bases in between. The CDR3 DNA sequence: TGTGCCAGCAGAATTAACCGGGACCACTATGGCTACACCTTC. It specifies CASRINRDHYGYTF.

The CDR3 region is CSARLAGYEQYF. DNA for the CDR3: TGCAGTGCTAGACTAGCGGGGTACGAGCAGTACTTC. The chain uses TRBV20-1 and TRBJ2-4; 9 nucleotides agree with TRBD2. The DNA end is more similar to TRBJ2-7, so the J call may be wrong. CDR3 length: 12 amino acids. CDR1 and CDR2 from the germline V gene are DFQATT and SNEGSKA (reference sequence).

This clonotype was seen repeatedly, ten times or more. V and J are TRBV5-8 and TRBJ2-3; the D gene is possibly TRBD1 (6 bases). The CDR3 loop spans 16 amino acids. The V end lost 4 bases, the J end lost 2 bases, and 17 bases lay between the germline ends. CDR1 and CDR2 from the germline V gene are SGHTS and YDEGEE. CDR3: CASSIVQGRDTDTQYF. DNA for the CDR3: TGTGCCAGCAGCATAGTACAGGGACGGGACACAGATACGCAGTATTTT.

The chain uses TRBV6-6 and TRBJ2-1; possibly TRBD2 for D (6 bases). The CDR3 is 13 amino acids. V lost 4 bases and J lost 12, with 16 bases in between. Germline V gives CDR1 MNHNY, CDR2 SVGAGI (reference sequence). CDR3 loop: CASSCSSTAGQFF. The CDR3 DNA is TGTGCCAGCAGTTGCTCGTCGACAGCGGGGCAGTTCTTC.

Remarks on this clonotype: This may stem from a read error, because a much larger clone lies one nucleotide away. This chain connects TRBV27 to TRBJ2-3, with a possible D match to TRBD2 (6 bases). CDR1 and CDR2 from the germline V gene are MNHEY and SMNVEV (reference sequence). The CDR3 contains 14 residues. The CDR3 protein is CASRDEAGRDAQYF. The CDR3, as DNA: TGTGCCAGCAGGGACGAGGCGGGAAGAGATGCGCAGTATTTT.

The V call is TRBV4-1, the J call TRBJ2-5, with D perhaps TRBD1 or TRBD2 (5 bases each). The DNA matches TRBJ2-7 better at its end, which makes the J call doubtful. Germline CDR1 and CDR2: MGHRA and YSYEKL. The CDR3 runs 15 residues. For the CDR3, the DNA is TGCGCCAGCAGCCAAGAAGAGGGGCTAGTGGGCGAGCAGTACTTC. This encodes CASSQEEGLVGEQYF.

This clonotype has just a few counts. The chain carries TRBV28 and TRBJ1-5; D is possibly TRBD1 (5 bases). V dropped 2 bases and J dropped 3 bases, with 20 bases sitting between them. CDR3 length equals 18 residues. CDR1 and CDR2 (germline): MDHEN, SYDVKM. Here the CDR3 reads CASSLGLGRQRNNQPQHF. The CDR3 nucleotides are TGTGCCAGCAGTTTAGGGCTAGGTAGACAGCGCAACAATCAGCCCCAGCATTTT.

The chain employs TRBV27 and TRBJ2-2; 7 bases agree with TRBD2. The trim removed 6 bases at V and 4 bases at J, leaving 5 bases unmatched. The CDR3 consists of 14 residues. CDR1 and CDR2 from the germline V gene are MNHEY and SMNVEV (reference sequence). This CDR3 is CASRIAGSTGELFF. In nucleotides, the CDR3 is TGTGCCAGCAGGATAGCGGGTAGCACCGGGGAGCTGTTTTTT.

Only a few counts were recorded for this clonotype. This sequence joins TRBV20-1 and TRBJ2-1; 11 nucleotides line up with TRBD2. Germline CDR1 reads DFQATT; CDR2 reads SNEGSKA (reference sequence). The trim removed 2 bases at V and 0 bases at J, leaving 9 bases unmatched. This CDR3 contains 18 residues. The CDR3 DNA reads as TGCAGTGCTAGAAGGGGACTAGCGGTTCAGAGCTCCTACAATGAGCAGTTCTTC. This translates into CSARRGLAVQSSYNEQFF.

This sequence joins TRBV11-3 and TRBJ2-2; TRBD2 matches at 9 bases. The CDR3 is made up of 16 amino acids. V trimming: 5 bases; J trimming: 5 bases; junction bases outside the gene matches: 9. Germline V CDR1 and CDR2: SGHNT, YENEEA. CDR3 sequence (DNA): TGTGCCAGCAGCCCGCGGGGGGGCTCTCTAACCGGGGAGCTGTTTTTT. It specifies CASSPRGGSLTGELFF.

The rearrangement uses TRBV14 and TRBJ2-1, with D possibly TRBD1 on 6 matching bases. The CDR3 runs to 12 residues. Germline V gene data show CDR1 as SGHDN and CDR2 as FVKESK. The V end lost 4 bases, the J end lost 15 bases, and 16 bases lay between the germline ends. This CDR3 is CASSPDSPRRFF. CDR3 nucleotide sequence: TGTGCCAGCAGCCCGGACAGCCCGCGACGGTTCTTC. The variable domain in full, with the rest retrieved from reference TRBV14 and TRBJ2-1, is EAGVTQFPSHSVIEKGQTVTLRCDPISGHDNLYWYRRVMGKEIKFLLHFVKESKQDESGMPNNRFLAERTGGTYSTLKVQPAELEDSGVYFCASSPDSPRRFFGPGTRLTVL.

In the case of this clonotype: It may be a read error: a sequence one base away is much more abundant. DNA of the CDR3: TGTGCCAGCAATTGTGTAAACACAGATACGCAGTATTTT. As protein: CASNCVNTDTQYF. The rearrangement links TRBV6-1 to TRBJ2-3; D ambiguous. From germline, CDR1 is MNHNS and CDR2 SASEGT. Trimming took 7 bases from V and 2 from J, leaving 10 bases between them. This CDR3 contains 13 residues.

The chain joins TRBV20-1 to TRBJ2-6; possibly TRBD1 for D (5 bases). There are 15 residues in the CDR3. The V gene's germline CDR1 is DFQATT and CDR2 SNEGSKA (reference sequence). Trimming took off 3 bases at V and 2 bases at J, with 11 bases between the two ends. CDR3 nucleotide sequence: TGCAGTGCTAGTTTAGGGGCGACTGGGGCCAACGTCCTGACTTTC. It translates to CSASLGATGANVLTF.

The chain links TRBV10-3 to TRBJ2-3; TRBD1 is a possible D gene (6 bases). Germline-derived CDR1 and CDR2 are ENHRY and SYGVKD. The ends were cut back, 8 bases at V and 0 bases at J, with 9 bases in the middle. This CDR3 comprises 13 residues. CDR3 amino acids: CAIGQSSTDTQYF. For the CDR3, the DNA is TGTGCCATCGGACAGTCTAGCACAGATACGCAGTATTTT.